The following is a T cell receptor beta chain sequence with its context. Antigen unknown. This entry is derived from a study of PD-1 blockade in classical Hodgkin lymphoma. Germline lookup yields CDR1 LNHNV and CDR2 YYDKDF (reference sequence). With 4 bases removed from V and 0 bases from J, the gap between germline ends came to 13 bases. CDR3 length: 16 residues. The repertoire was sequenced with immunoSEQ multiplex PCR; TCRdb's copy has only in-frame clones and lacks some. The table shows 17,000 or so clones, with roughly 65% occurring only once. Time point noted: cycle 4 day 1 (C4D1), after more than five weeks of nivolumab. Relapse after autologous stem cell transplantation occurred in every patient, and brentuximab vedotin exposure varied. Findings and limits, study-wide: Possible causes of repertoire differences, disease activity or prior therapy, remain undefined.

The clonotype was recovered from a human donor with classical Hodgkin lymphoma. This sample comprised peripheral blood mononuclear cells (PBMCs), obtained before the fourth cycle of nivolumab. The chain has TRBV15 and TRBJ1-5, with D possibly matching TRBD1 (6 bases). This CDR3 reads CATSKGRGNSNQPQHF. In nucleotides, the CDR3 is TGTGCCACCAGCAAGGGCAGGGGTAATAGCAATCAGCCCCAGCATTTT.